This TCR beta chain was sequenced in a study of breast tumors, draining lymph nodes, adjacent tissues. TCRdb reanalysed the multiplex PCR reads using MiXCR and keeps one entry per CDR3 protein. This sample has several thousand distinct CDR3 sequences; about 42% occur once, and the top ten carry around 13%. Within the sample, this clonotype is medium-sized. The CDR3 is 13 residues long. The germline CDR1 and CDR2 sequences are LNHDA and SQIVND (reference sequence). Trimming cost V 3 bases and J 7 bases; bases outside gene matches: 4. This receptor was identified in a female donor with breast cancer. Some clones in this sample may be carry-over from other donors' samples. V and J are TRBV19 and TRBJ1-2; 8 bases are shared with TRBD1. The sequenced material came from tumor-adjacent breast tissue. CDR3 sequence (DNA): TGTGCCAGTAGTATTGGACAGGGTGGTGGCTACACCTTC. This gives the protein CASSIGQGGGYTF.